The next 22 T cell receptor beta chains were all read from a single sample in a study of T cells in tumors after PD-1 blockade. Method: immunoSEQ multiplex PCR; TCRdb's copy keeps in-frame clones and lacks some. The sample carries 7,000 to 9,000 clones, 60% to 80% recorded once. The source was tumor tissue, collected after anti-PD-1 treatment. Receptor source: a human donor with basal cell carcinoma.

The J gene is TRBJ1-2, the V gene TRBV6-1, with 7 bases aligning to TRBD1. The CDR3 covers 16 residues. Germline CDR1 and CDR2: MNHNS and SASEGT. V shed 1 base, J shed 3 bases, and the junction held 8 bases outside the gene matches. Written as DNA, the CDR3 is TGTGCCAGCAGTGAAGTTGGAGGGGGCGCCCACTATGGCTACACCTTC. Translating it yields CASSEVGGGAHYGYTF.

This clone has just a few counts. The chain recombines TRBV7-9 with TRBJ2-7, with 7 positions matching TRBD2. Germline-derived CDR1 and CDR2 are SEHNR and FQNEAQ (reference sequence). The CDR3 has 14 amino acids. V dropped 0 bases and J dropped 3; count of bases not matched to a gene: 2. For the CDR3, the DNA is TGTGCCAGCAGCTTAGCGCGGGGGAACTACGAGCAGTACTTC. It translates to CASSLARGNYEQYF.

The rearrangement uses TRBV5-4 and TRBJ2-3; 8 bases line up with TRBD2. The V segment lost 4 bases and the J segment 0 bases; nucleotides outside the gene matches: 4. Germline CDR1 is SGHNT and CDR2 is YYREEE (reference sequence). The CDR3 spans 15 residues. The CDR3 DNA sequence: TGTGCCAGCAGCAGAAGCGGGAGTAGCACAGATACGCAGTATTTT. This encodes CASSRSGSSTDTQYF.

In this sample, this clone turned up a few times. The V call is TRBV6-5, the J call TRBJ2-7; perhaps TRBD2 as D (5 bases). Per the germline V gene, CDR1 is MNHEY and CDR2 is SVGAGI. This CDR3 spans 15 amino acids. The V and J ends lost 9 bases and 4 bases respectively, with 22 bases between them. The DNA for the CDR3 is TGTGCCAGTTCCGGGATCGGGGATTGGTATTACGAGCAGTACTTC. Its protein product is CASSGIGDWYYEQYF.

In its sample, this clone was seen a few times. The chain is built from TRBV12-3 or TRBV12-4 and TRBJ1-1, with unresolved D. The V end was cut by 3 bases, the J end by 1 base, with 3 bases between. This CDR3 has 12 amino acids. As DNA, the CDR3 is TGTGCCAGCAGTTTCTCGAACACTGAAGCTTTCTTT. Translated: CASSFSNTEAFF.

V is TRBV4-1 and J is TRBJ1-2, with D possibly matching TRBD1 (5 bases). The CDR3 covers 15 residues. Germline lookup yields CDR1 MGHRA and CDR2 YSYEKL. Between the trimmed V and J ends, which lost 0 bases and 4 bases, there was a span of 12 bases. CDR3 amino acids: CASSQDHPGSYGYTF. The CDR3 coding sequence is TGCGCCAGCAGCCAAGATCACCCAGGGAGCTATGGCTACACCTTC.

The chain links TRBV7-2 to TRBJ2-7; 7 bases line up with TRBD1. Germline values: CDR1 SGHTA, CDR2 FQGNSA. The CDR3 runs to 16 residues. V gave up 4 bases and J gave up 0 bases; unmatched junction bases: 9. CDR3 DNA sequence: TGTGCCAGCAGCTCCATCCGGGACAGCCACTCCTACGAGCAGTACTTC. It codes for CASSSIRDSHSYEQYF.

This clone was detected once. V and J are TRBV6-1 and TRBJ2-2; 7 nucleotides align to TRBD2. The CDR3 has 17 amino acids. V gave up 2 bases and J gave up 1 base; unmatched junction bases: 7. Germline loops: CDR1 MNHNS, CDR2 SASEGT. The CDR3 sequence is CASSEFGRGWNTGELFF. CDR3 bases: TGTGCCAGCAGTGAATTTGGGAGGGGCTGGAACACCGGGGAGCTGTTTTTT.

The V call is TRBV19, the J call TRBJ2-2, with TRBD1 identical over 12 bases. The length of the CDR3 is 18 residues. J gave up 0 bases and V 1 base, and 3 bases lay outside the gene matches. Germline V gene sequence: CDR1 LNHDA, CDR2 SQIVND (reference sequence). DNA for the CDR3: TGTGCCAGTAGTATAGTGGGACAGGGGGCCGCGAACACCGGGGAGCTGTTTTTT. It is translated as CASSIVGQGAANTGELFF. The full variable domain, its missing parts supplied by reference TRBV19 and TRBJ2-2, is DGGITQSPKYLFRKEGQNVTLSCEQNLNHDAMYWYRQDPGQGLRLIYYSQIVNDFQKGDIAEGYSVSREKKESFPLTVTSAQKNPTAFYLCASSIVGQGAANTGELFFGEGSRLTVL.

The chain is built from TRBV14 and TRBJ2-7; maybe TRBD2 (6 bases). This CDR3 has 15 amino acids. Trimming cost V 2 bases and J 3 bases, with 14 bases left between them. CDR1 is SGHDN and CDR2 is FVKESK in the germline V gene. Here the CDR3 reads CASSQSEGYFYEQYF. As DNA, the CDR3 is TGTGCCAGCAGCCAATCGGAGGGATACTTCTACGAGCAGTACTTC.

The rearrangement joins TRBV5-1 to TRBJ2-7, with D perhaps matching TRBD1 (5 bases). Germline V gene lookup returns CDR1 SGHRS and CDR2 YFSETQ. The CDR3 loop spans 14 amino acids. V was shortened by 2 bases and J by 0 bases, with 9 bases between the two germline ends. This chain's CDR3 is CASSLGAASYEQYF. The CDR3 DNA reads TGCGCCAGCAGCTTAGGGGCAGCCTCCTACGAGCAGTACTTC.

The CDR3 here is CASSERGLGSYEQYF. CDR3 nucleotide sequence: TGTGCCAGCAGTGAACGGGGACTTGGCTCCTACGAGCAGTACTTC. V gene TRBV6-1 combines with J gene TRBJ2-7, with TRBD2 as a possible D gene (6 bases). Per germline, CDR1 MNHNS and CDR2 SASEGT. Trimming shortened V by 2 bases and J by 0 bases, and 11 bases separated the two germline ends. This CDR3 has 15 amino acids.

CDR3 sequence (DNA): TGTGCCAGCAGCAAAGTTGGGACACTTACTACGTTGGTTAATGAAAAACTGTTTTTT. This gives the protein CASSKVGTLTTLVNEKLFF. The J gene is TRBJ1-4, the V gene TRBV21-1; no DNA check was done on the table's D call, TRBD1. TRBV21-1 represents a pseudogene. CDR3 length: 19 residues.

A note on this clone: Germline is not matched at one junction end, which may reflect a read error. This chain uses TRBV5-6 with TRBJ2-5, with TRBD2 identical over 9 bases. The length of the CDR3 is 14 residues. CDR1 and CDR2 from the germline V gene are SGHDT and YYEEEE. CDR3 coding DNA: TGTGCCCGCAGCGGCGGGGGGGGCCTGGAGACCCAGTACTTC. Amino acids: CARSGGGGLETQYF.

This clone qualifies as medium-sized. The V gene is TRBV28, the J gene TRBJ2-7; D gene unclear. The CDR3 spans 12 residues. Between the trimmed V and J ends, which lost 6 bases and 5 bases, there was a span of 11 bases. Germline assignment: CDR1 MDHEN and CDR2 SYDVKM. The CDR3 bases are TGTGCCAGCAGCGCCGGGCCAGACGAGCAGTACTTC. Amino acid sequence: CASSAGPDEQYF.

In this sample, this clone is medium-sized (0.01 to 0.1%). This sequence joins TRBV9 and TRBJ1-1; no firm D call. The CDR3 is 13 residues long. Germline CDR1 and CDR2: SGDLS and YYNGEE. V gave up 0 bases and J gave up 5 bases, with 8 bases separating them. The CDR3 DNA is TGTGCCAGCAGCGTAGAGCTCAGGACTGAAGCTTTCTTT. Translated: CASSVELRTEAFF.

This clone was counted only a few times. V and J are TRBV7-2 and TRBJ2-3; D possibly corresponds to TRBD2 (6 bases). The ends were cut back, 2 bases at V and 3 bases at J, with 12 bases in the middle. The CDR3 runs 15 residues. Germline V gene sequence: CDR1 SGHTA, CDR2 FQGNSA. CDR3 protein: CASSLNPLATDTQYF. The CDR3 DNA reads TGTGCCAGCAGCTTAAACCCCCTAGCGACAGATACGCAGTATTTT.

By share, this clone ranks as large. The V call is TRBV10-3, the J call TRBJ1-2; 7 nucleotides match TRBD1. The junction had 7 bases not matched to a gene; V was cut back by 7 bases and J by 5 bases. The CDR3 is 13 amino acids. Germline CDR1 is ENHRY and CDR2 is SYGVKD. The CDR3 DNA sequence: TGTGCCATCACCACAGGGGAAGGGTATGGCTACACCTTC. Translated, it gives CAITTGEGYGYTF.

This chain links TRBV18 with TRBJ1-2; D not certain. The germline CDR1 and CDR2 sequences are KGHSH and LQKENI. The V end was cut by 0 bases, the J end by 4 bases, with 9 bases between. CDR3 length equals 14 residues. The CDR3 DNA is TGTGCCAGCTCACCACCGTCAGAGGCCTATGGCTACACCTTC. It encodes CASSPPSEAYGYTF.

The chain recombines TRBV5-1 with TRBJ2-7; TRBD2 agrees at 10 bases. The CDR3 loop spans 16 amino acids. The V and J ends lost 0 bases and 4 bases, in that order; junction bases with no gene match: 7. Germline-derived CDR1 and CDR2 are SGHRS and YFSETQ. The CDR3 DNA follows: TGCGCCAGCAGCTTGGCCGGGACTAGCGAGGGGTACGAGCAGTACTTC. Amino acids: CASSLAGTSEGYEQYF.

The CDR3 here is CASSSYSETQYF. The CDR3 DNA reads as TGTGCCAGCAGTTCCTACTCGGAGACCCAGTACTTC. The chain carries TRBV6-2 or TRBV6-3 and TRBJ2-5; no clear D. Germline V gene lookup returns CDR1 MNHEY and CDR2 SVGEGT. V lost 4 bases and J lost 5, with 8 bases in between. The CDR3 totals 12 residues.

The J gene is TRBJ2-3, the V gene TRBV5-1, with a possible D match to TRBD2 (5 bases). The germline V and J ends were trimmed by 2 bases and 3 bases, with 10 bases remaining between them. Germline loops: CDR1 SGHRS, CDR2 YFSETQ. The CDR3 runs to 14 residues. The CDR3: CASSFTRGTDTQYF. The CDR3 nucleotides read TGCGCCAGCAGCTTTACCAGAGGGACAGATACGCAGTATTTT.